Given below is one T cell receptor beta chain in context. Its target is unknown. The data originate from a study of T cell responses to AZD1222 COVID-19 vaccine. Whole-study findings and limits: There were vaccine-associated CD4 TCRs across spike, dominant at 160-218 and 743-854.

Germline CDR1 reads MNHEY; CDR2 reads SVGAGI. The V and J ends lost 6 bases and 1 base, in that order; junction bases with no gene match: 8. This CDR3 contains 15 residues. The method was immunoSEQ multiplex PCR; TCRdb's version includes in-frame clones alone and lacks a portion of them. The sample records approximately 220,000 clones, about 93% being singletons. This receptor was taken from an adult in good health. The sequencing here drew on peripheral blood, taken on day 0 of MenACWY control vaccination. The J gene is TRBJ1-1, the V gene TRBV6-5, with 7 nucleotides matching TRBD1. In nucleotides, the CDR3 is TGTGCCAGCAGGGTTGACAGGGCCGGGAACACTGAAGCTTTCTTT. Protein product: CASRVDRAGNTEAFF.